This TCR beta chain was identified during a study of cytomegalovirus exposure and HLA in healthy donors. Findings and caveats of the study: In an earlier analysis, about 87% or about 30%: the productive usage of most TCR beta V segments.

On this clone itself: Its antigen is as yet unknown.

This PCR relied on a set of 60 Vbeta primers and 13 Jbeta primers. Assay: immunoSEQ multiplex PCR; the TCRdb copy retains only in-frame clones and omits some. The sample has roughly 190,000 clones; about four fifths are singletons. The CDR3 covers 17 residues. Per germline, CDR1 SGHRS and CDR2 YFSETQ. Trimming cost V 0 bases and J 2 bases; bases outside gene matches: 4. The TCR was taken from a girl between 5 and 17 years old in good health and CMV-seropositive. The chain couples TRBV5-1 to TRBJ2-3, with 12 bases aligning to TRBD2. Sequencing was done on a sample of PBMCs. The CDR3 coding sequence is TGCGCCAGCAGCTTGGGATCTAGCGGGGGGGCCACAGATACGCAGTATTTT. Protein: CASSLGSSGGATDTQYF.